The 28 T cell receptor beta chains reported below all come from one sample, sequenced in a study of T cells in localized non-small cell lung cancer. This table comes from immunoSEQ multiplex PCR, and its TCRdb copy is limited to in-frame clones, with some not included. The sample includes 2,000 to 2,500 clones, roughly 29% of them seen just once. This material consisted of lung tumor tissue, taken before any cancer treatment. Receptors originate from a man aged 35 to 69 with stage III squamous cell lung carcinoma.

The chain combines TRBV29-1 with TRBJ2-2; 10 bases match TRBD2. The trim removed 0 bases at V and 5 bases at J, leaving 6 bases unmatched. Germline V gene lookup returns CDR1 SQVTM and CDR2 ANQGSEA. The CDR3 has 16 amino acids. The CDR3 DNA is TGCAGCGTTGAAGATCCTGAGCGGGGGGGTACCGGGGAGCTGTTTTTT. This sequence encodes CSVEDPERGGTGELFF.

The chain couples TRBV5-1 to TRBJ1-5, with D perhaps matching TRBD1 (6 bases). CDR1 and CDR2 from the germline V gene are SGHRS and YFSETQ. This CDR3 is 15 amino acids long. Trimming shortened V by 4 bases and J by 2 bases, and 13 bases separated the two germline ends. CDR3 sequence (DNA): TGCGCCAGCAGCCCTGTTGCAGGGGGCAATCAGCCCCAGCATTTT. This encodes CASSPVAGGNQPQHF.

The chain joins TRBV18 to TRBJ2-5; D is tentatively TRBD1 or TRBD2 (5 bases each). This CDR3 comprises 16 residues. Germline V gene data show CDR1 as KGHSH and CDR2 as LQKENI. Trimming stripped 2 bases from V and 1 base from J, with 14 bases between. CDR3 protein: CASSPSLGTLQETQYF. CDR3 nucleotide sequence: TGTGCCAGCTCACCATCCTTAGGGACCCTCCAAGAGACCCAGTACTTC.

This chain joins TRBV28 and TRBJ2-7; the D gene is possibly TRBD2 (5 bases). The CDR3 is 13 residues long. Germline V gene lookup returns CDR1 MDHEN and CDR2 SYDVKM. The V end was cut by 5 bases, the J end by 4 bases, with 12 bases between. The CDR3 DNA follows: TGTGCCAGCAGTCTCCGGACTTTTTACGAGCAGTACTTC. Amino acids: CASSLRTFYEQYF.

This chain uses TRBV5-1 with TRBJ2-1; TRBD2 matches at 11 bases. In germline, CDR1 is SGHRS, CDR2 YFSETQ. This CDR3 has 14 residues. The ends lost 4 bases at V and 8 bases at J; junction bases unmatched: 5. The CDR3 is CASSHSGRVDEQFF. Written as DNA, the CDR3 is TGCGCCAGCAGCCATAGCGGGAGGGTGGATGAGCAGTTCTTC.

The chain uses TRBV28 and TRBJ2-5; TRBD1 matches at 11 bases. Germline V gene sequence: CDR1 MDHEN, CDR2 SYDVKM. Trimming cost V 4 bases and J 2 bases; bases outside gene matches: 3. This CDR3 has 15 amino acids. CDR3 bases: TGTGCCAGCAGTTCCCGGGACAGGGGGCAAGAGACCCAGTACTTC. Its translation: CASSSRDRGQETQYF.

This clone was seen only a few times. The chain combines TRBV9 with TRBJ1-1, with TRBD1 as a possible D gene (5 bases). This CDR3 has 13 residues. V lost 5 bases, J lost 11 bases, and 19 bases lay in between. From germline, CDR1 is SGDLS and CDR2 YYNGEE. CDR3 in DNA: TGTGCCAGCAGTGAGGGCAGGGCTGTGGGGGCTTTCTTT. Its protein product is CASSEGRAVGAFF.

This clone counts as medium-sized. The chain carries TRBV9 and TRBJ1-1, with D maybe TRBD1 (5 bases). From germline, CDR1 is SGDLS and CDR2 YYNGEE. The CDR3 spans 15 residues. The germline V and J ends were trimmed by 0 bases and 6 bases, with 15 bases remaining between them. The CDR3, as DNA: TGTGCCAGCAGCGTAGTAGAGGGGAGGTTCGCTGAAGCTTTCTTT. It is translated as CASSVVEGRFAEAFF.

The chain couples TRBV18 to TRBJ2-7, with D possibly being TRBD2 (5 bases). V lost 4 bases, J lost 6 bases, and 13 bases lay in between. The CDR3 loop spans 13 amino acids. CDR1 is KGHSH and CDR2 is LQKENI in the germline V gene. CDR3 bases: TGTGCCAGCTCACGCACAACCGAGGGCGAGCAGTACGTC. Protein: CASSRTTEGEQYV.

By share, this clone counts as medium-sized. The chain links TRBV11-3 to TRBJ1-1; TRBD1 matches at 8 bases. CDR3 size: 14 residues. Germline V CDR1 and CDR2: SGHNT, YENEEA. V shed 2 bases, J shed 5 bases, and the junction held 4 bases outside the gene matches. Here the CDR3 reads CASSLQGAGTEAFF. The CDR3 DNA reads TGTGCCAGCAGCTTACAGGGGGCGGGGACTGAAGCTTTCTTT.

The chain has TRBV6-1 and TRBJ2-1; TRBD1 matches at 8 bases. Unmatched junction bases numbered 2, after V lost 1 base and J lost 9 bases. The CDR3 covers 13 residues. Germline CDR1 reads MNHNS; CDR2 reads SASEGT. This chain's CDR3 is CASSEGTGFEQFF. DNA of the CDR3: TGTGCCAGCAGTGAAGGGACAGGGTTTGAGCAGTTCTTC.

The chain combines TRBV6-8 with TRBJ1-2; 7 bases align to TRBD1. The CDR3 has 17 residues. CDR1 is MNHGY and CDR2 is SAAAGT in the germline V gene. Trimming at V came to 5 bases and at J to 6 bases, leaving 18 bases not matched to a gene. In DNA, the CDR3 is TGTGCCAGCAGTCCACTTATTACCCCGGGACAGAGGAATGGCTACACCTTC. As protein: CASSPLITPGQRNGYTF.

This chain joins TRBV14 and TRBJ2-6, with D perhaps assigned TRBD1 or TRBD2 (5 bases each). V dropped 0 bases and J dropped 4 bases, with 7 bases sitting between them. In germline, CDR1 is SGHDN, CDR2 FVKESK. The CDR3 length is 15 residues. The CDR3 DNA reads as TGTGCCAGCAGCCAAGACGGGACCGGGGCCAACGTCCTGACTTTC. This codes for CASSQDGTGANVLTF.

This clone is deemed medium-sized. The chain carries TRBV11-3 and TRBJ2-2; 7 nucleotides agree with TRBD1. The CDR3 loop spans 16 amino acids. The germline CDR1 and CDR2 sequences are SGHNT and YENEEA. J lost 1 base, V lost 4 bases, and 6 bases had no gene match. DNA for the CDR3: TGTGCCAGCAGCTCTCCGACAGGGAGGAACACCGGGGAGCTGTTTTTT. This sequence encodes CASSSPTGRNTGELFF.

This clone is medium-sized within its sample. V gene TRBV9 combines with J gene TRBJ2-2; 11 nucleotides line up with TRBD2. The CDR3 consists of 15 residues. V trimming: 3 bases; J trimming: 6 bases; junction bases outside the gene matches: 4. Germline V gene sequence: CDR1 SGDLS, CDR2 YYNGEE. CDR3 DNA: TGTGCCAGCAGCGCCACTAGCGGGAGATCCGGGGAGCTGTTTTTT. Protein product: CASSATSGRSGELFF.

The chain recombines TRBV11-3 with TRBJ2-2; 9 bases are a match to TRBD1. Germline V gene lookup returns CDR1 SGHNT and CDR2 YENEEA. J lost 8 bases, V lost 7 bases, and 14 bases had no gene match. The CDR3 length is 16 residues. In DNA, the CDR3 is TGTGCCAGCACTTTGGTCCGGGACAGGGTATCTGGGGAGCTGTTTTTT. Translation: CASTLVRDRVSGELFF.

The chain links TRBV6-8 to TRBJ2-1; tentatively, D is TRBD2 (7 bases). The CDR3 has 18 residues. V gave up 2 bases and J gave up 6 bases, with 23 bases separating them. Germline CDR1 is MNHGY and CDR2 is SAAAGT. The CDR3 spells CASSYTPIRGGVVNEQFF. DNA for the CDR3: TGTGCCAGCAGTTACACCCCTATTCGAGGGGGGGTTGTCAATGAGCAGTTCTTC.

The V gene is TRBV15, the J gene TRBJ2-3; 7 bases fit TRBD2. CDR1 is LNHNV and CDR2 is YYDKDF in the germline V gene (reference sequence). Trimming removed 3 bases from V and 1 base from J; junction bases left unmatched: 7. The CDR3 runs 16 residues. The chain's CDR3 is CATSSALAGGTDTQYF. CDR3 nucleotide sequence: TGTGCCACCAGCAGCGCGCTCGCGGGGGGCACAGATACGCAGTATTTT.

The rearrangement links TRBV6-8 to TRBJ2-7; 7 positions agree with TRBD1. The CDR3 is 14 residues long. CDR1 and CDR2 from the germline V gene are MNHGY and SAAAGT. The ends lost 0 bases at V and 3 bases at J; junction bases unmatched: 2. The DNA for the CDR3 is TGTGCCAGCAGTTACTCGACAGGGTACTACGAGCAGTACGTC. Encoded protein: CASSYSTGYYEQYV.

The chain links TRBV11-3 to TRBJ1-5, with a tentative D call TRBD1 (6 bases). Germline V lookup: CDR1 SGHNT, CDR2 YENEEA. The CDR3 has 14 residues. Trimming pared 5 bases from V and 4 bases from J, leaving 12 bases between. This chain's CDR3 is CASSPGTSNQPQHF. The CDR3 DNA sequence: TGTGCCAGCAGCCCCGGGACAAGTAATCAGCCCCAGCATTTT.

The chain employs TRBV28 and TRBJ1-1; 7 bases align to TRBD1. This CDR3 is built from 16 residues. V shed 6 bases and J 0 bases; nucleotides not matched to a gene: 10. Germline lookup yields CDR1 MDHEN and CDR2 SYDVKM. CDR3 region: CASRPDREAMNTEAFF. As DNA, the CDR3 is TGTGCCAGCAGACCCGACAGGGAGGCTATGAACACTGAAGCTTTCTTT.

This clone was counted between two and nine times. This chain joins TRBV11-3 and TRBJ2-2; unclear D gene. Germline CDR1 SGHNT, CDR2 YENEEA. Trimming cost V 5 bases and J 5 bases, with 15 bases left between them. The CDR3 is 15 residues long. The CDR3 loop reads CASSPARERTGELFF. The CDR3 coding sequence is TGTGCCAGCAGCCCGGCTAGAGAGCGAACCGGGGAGCTGTTTTTT.

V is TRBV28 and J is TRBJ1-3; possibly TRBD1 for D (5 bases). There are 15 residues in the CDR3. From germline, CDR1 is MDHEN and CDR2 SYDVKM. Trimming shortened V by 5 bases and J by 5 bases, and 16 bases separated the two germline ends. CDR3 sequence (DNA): TGTGCCAGCAGTCCCTCCGACGGGGGGAGAAACACCATATATTTT. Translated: CASSPSDGGRNTIYF.

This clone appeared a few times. The CDR3 here is CATSRESGAYEQYF. The CDR3 DNA reads TGTGCCACCAGCAGAGAGTCAGGGGCCTACGAGCAGTACTTC. The rearrangement uses TRBV15 and TRBJ2-7, with D perhaps TRBD1 (6 bases). CDR3 size: 14 residues. V was clipped by 0 bases and J by 2 bases, with 8 bases between them. Germline lookup yields CDR1 LNHNV and CDR2 YYDKDF (reference sequence).

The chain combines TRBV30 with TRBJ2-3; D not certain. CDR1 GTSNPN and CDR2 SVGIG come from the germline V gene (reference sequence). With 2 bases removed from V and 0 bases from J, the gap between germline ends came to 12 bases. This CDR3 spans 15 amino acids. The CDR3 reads CAWSTAPLSTDTQYF. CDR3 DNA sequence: TGTGCCTGGAGTACGGCGCCCCTCAGCACAGATACGCAGTATTTT.

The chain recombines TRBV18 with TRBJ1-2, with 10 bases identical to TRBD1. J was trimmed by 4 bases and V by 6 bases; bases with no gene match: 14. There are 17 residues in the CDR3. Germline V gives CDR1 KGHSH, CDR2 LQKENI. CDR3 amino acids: CASSGGTGVEDRYGYTF. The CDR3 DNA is TGTGCCAGCTCGGGGGGGACAGGGGTCGAAGATCGCTATGGCTACACCTTC.

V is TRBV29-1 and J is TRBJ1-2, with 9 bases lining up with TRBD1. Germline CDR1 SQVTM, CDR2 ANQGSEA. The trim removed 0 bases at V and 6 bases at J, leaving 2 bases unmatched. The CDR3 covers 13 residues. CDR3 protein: CSVEEGQGDGYTF. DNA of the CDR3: TGCAGCGTTGAAGAGGGACAGGGAGATGGCTACACCTTC.

CDR3 sequence reads: CSVTPRLAGLSSYEQYF. CDR3 sequence (DNA): TGCAGCGTAACCCCCAGACTAGCGGGCCTGAGCTCCTACGAGCAGTACTTC. The chain uses TRBV29-1 and TRBJ2-7; 10 bases match TRBD2. J was trimmed by 0 bases and V by 6 bases; bases with no gene match: 14. This CDR3 is 17 amino acids long. CDR1 SQVTM and CDR2 ANQGSEA come from the germline V gene.